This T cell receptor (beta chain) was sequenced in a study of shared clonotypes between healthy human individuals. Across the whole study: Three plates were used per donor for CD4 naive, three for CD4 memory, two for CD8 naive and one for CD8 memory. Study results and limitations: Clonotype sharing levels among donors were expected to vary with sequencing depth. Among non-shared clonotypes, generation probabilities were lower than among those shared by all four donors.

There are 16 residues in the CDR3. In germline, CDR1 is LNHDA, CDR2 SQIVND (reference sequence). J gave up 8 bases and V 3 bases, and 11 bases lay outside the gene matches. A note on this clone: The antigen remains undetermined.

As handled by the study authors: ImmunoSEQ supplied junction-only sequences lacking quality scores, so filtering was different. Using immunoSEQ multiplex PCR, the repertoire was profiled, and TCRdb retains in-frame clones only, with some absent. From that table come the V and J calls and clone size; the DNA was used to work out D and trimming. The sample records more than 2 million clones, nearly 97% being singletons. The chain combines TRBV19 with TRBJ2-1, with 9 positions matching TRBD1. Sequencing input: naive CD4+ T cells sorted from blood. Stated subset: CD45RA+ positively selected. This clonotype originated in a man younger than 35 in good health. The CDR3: CASSITTVDRGYEQFF. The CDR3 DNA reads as TGTGCCAGTAGTATCACAACTGTGGACAGGGGTTATGAGCAGTTCTTC. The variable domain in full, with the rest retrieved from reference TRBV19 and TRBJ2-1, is DGGITQSPKYLFRKEGQNVTLSCEQNLNHDAMYWYRQDPGQGLRLIYYSQIVNDFQKGDIAEGYSVSREKKESFPLTVTSAQKNPTAFYLCASSITTVDRGYEQFFGPGTRLTVL.